The clone carrying this T cell receptor beta chain was found a few times. V gave up 4 bases and J gave up 6 bases; unmatched junction bases: 8. The CDR3 extends over 15 amino acids. This specimen belongs to a study of patients and donors after allogeneic stem cell transplantation. TCRdb analysed the RT-PCR reads with MiXCR anew, one entry per CDR3 protein. Found here are more than 850,000 distinct CDR3 sequences, 18% of them singletons; the top ten hold roughly 6%. The chain employs TRBV12-3 or TRBV12-4 and TRBJ2-7; 11 nucleotides match TRBD1. Material: blood, either unsorted or a sorted T cell fraction (not recorded which). The receptor comes from a human donor who was either an allogeneic HSCT recipient or a stem cell or donor lymphocyte infusion donor (not recorded which). It is not recorded whose cells these are; they may come from a transplant donor. Here the CDR3 DNA reads TGTGCCAGCAGTTCAGGACAGGGGGCATTGAGCGAGCAGTACTTC. Protein product: CASSSGQGALSEQYF.